These 32 T cell receptor beta chains were all obtained from the same sample, sequenced in a study of Graves' ophthalmopathy and Graves' hyperthyroidism. Amplification of the TCR beta CDR3 regions used RNA transcripts (as template). HTBI-primed RT-PCR formed the first round, and a multiplex PCR formed the second. A single record per CDR3 protein comes from TCRdb applying MiXCR to the multiplex PCR reads. The sample contains 1 million to 1.3 million distinct CDR3 sequences, less than 45% of which appear only once. The sample comprised peripheral blood or thyroid tissue (not recorded which). The source is an adult man with Graves' hyperthyroidism.

This chain uses TRBV30 with TRBJ1-4, with D possibly being TRBD1 (5 bases). Germline CDR1 and CDR2: GTSNPN and SVGIG (reference sequence). This CDR3 comprises 13 residues. Trimming left V 5 bases short and J 7 bases short, with 14 bases between. The CDR3 region has the DNA TGTGCCTGGCAGAGACAGTCGAGTGAAAAACTGTTTTTT. Its translation: CAWQRQSSEKLFF.

This clonotype was counted at least ten times. The chain links TRBV7-2 to TRBJ2-7, with D uncertain. The CDR3 is 15 residues long. Germline V gene data show CDR1 as SGHTA and CDR2 as FQGNSA. The V end was cut by 1 base, the J end by 2 bases, with 12 bases between. This CDR3 is CASSLDPRIAYEQYF. In DNA, the CDR3 is TGTGCCAGCAGCTTAGACCCCAGGATAGCCTACGAGCAGTACTTC. The whole variable domain, remainder taken from reference TRBV7-2 and TRBJ2-7, is GAGVSQSPSNKVTEKGKDVELRCDPISGHTALYWYRQSLGQGLEFLIYFQGNSAPDKSGLPSDRFSAERTGGSVSTLTIQRTQQEDSAVYLCASSLDPRIAYEQYFGPGTRLTVT.

This clonotype was seen at least ten times. The rearrangement uses TRBV2 and TRBJ1-5; D might be TRBD1 (6 bases). Trimming took 7 bases from V and 1 from J, leaving 11 bases between them. The CDR3 consists of 14 residues. Germline values: CDR1 SNHLY, CDR2 FYNNEI. Written as DNA, the CDR3 is TGTGCCAGCATTCAAGGGGGGAGCAATCAGCCCCAGCATTTT. Its protein is CASIQGGSNQPQHF.

The chain joins TRBV10-2 to TRBJ2-7, with D hard to call. The CDR3 covers 15 residues. Germline CDR1 and CDR2: WSHSY and SAAADI. V lost 4 bases, J lost 2 bases, and 15 bases lay in between. CDR3 loop: CASSARDAVTYEQYF. The CDR3 DNA reads TGCGCCAGCAGTGCTAGAGATGCTGTGACCTACGAGCAGTACTTC.

This clonotype was found a few times. This rearrangement joins TRBV4-1 to TRBJ2-3; D is unclear. The germline CDR1 and CDR2 sequences are MGHRA and YSYEKL. The CDR3 runs to 13 residues. The germline V and J ends were trimmed by 2 bases and 4 bases, with 7 bases remaining between them. Here the CDR3 reads CASSQIEADTQYF. Written as DNA, the CDR3 is TGCGCCAGCAGCCAAATAGAGGCAGATACGCAGTATTTT.

The chain combines TRBV10-3 with TRBJ2-2; 13 positions agree with TRBD2. Germline assignment: CDR1 ENHRY and CDR2 SYGVKD. The CDR3 runs 16 residues. Unmatched junction bases numbered 4, after V lost 4 bases and J lost 5 bases. The CDR3 sequence is CAISGRTSGGTGELFF. The DNA for the CDR3 is TGTGCCATCAGTGGTAGGACTAGCGGGGGAACCGGGGAGCTGTTTTTT.

This clonotype appeared a few times. This may be a read error: a much more frequent sequence differs by one nucleotide. The V and J genes are TRBV5-1 and TRBJ2-5; D unclear. Germline V gene data show CDR1 as SGHRS and CDR2 as YFSETQ. Trimming took off 0 bases at V and 1 base at J, with 4 bases between the two ends. CDR3 length: 13 amino acids. The CDR3 nucleotides read TGCGCCAGCAGCTTGGGGGCCCAAGAGACCCAGTACTTC. This encodes CASSLGAQETQYF. Complete variable domain (other parts from reference TRBV5-1 and TRBJ2-5): KAGVTQTPRYLIKTRGQQVTLSCSPISGHRSVSWYQQTPGQGLQFLFEYFSETQRNKGNFPGRFSGRQFSNSRSEMNVSTLELGDSALYLCASSLGAQETQYFGPGTRLLVL.

The chain uses TRBV29-1 and TRBJ1-3; 7 bases are shared with TRBD1. The CDR3 has 13 amino acids. Per germline, CDR1 SQVTM and CDR2 ANQGSEA. The V gene end was trimmed by 8 bases and the J gene end by 0 bases; junction bases not matched to a gene: 4. CDR3 sequence: CSLTGDSGNTIYF. For the CDR3, the DNA is TGCAGCTTAACAGGGGACTCTGGAAACACCATATATTTT.

This clonotype was counted at least ten times. This chain connects TRBV20-1 to TRBJ1-2; no clear D. In germline, CDR1 is DFQATT, CDR2 SNEGSKA (reference sequence). This CDR3 has 14 amino acids. With 4 bases removed from V and 3 bases from J, the gap between germline ends came to 15 bases. CDR3 sequence reads: CSAIGGRSDYGYTF. The CDR3, as DNA: TGCAGTGCTATTGGCGGAAGGTCGGACTATGGCTACACCTTC.

The chain recombines TRBV7-9 with TRBJ1-5, with a tentative D call TRBD1 (5 bases). The CDR3 is made up of 16 amino acids. Germline CDR1 reads SEHNR; CDR2 reads FQNEAQ (reference sequence). Trimming removed 7 bases from V and 1 base from J, with 17 bases in between. CDR3 region: CASNPRGETSNQPQHF. CDR3 sequence (DNA): TGTGCCAGCAACCCCCGGGGGGAGACGAGCAATCAGCCCCAGCATTTT.

The chain carries TRBV20-1 and TRBJ1-6, with D unclear. The germline gives CDR1 DFQATT, CDR2 SNEGSKA (reference sequence). Trimming cost V 5 bases and J 7 bases, with 15 bases left between them. The CDR3 runs to 14 residues. The CDR3 loop reads CSAADGDDNSPLHF. CDR3 DNA sequence: TGCAGTGCTGCGGACGGAGACGACAATTCACCCCTCCACTTT.

The chain joins TRBV6-4 to TRBJ1-2; TRBD1 agrees at 8 bases. The CDR3 consists of 15 residues. Germline trimming cut 2 bases from V and 3 bases from J; bases unmatched to any gene: 5. CDR1 and CDR2 (germline): MRHNA, SNTAGT. CDR3 DNA sequence: TGTGCCAGCAGTGACCCCGGACAGGGCCACTATGGCTACACCTTC. Protein: CASSDPGQGHYGYTF.

This clonotype was picked up many times. V is TRBV19 and J is TRBJ1-2; D is unresolved. CDR3 size: 13 residues. Germline V lookup: CDR1 LNHDA, CDR2 SQIVND (reference sequence). Trimming left V 10 bases short and J 3 bases short, with 15 bases between. The CDR3 spells CAISDANDYGYTF. CDR3 in DNA: TGTGCCATTTCGGACGCGAACGACTATGGCTACACCTTC.

This clonotype was counted a single time. The chain links TRBV9 to TRBJ1-4, with a weak D call TRBD1 (5 bases). The CDR3 sequence is 15 residues long. CDR1 is SGDLS and CDR2 is YYNGEE in the germline V gene. V was pared by 2 bases and J by 8 bases, with 16 bases between. The CDR3 DNA reads TGTGCCAGCAGCGTCTCCGGGACCGAAGGGGAAAAACTGTTTTTT. Translated: CASSVSGTEGEKLFF.

This clonotype was recorded a few times. The chain employs TRBV7-8 and TRBJ2-3; D might be TRBD2 (5 bases). Trimming removed 8 bases from V and 5 bases from J, with 11 bases in between. CDR3 length: 12 amino acids. Germline V gene lookup returns CDR1 SGHVS and CDR2 FQNEAQ. The DNA for the CDR3 is TGTGCCAGCCAGCGGTTCGGAGATACGCAGTATTTT. This gives the protein CASQRFGDTQYF.

Concerning this clonotype itself: This sequence may be a read error, since a much larger clone differs from it by one base. The V gene is TRBV20-1, the J gene TRBJ1-1, with D possibly TRBD1 on 5 matching bases. Trimming cost V 5 bases and J 3 bases, with 16 bases left between them. The germline CDR1 and CDR2 sequences are DFQATT and SNEGSKA (reference sequence). The CDR3 sequence is 14 residues long. CDR3 residues: CSAGQSRGDTEAFF. The CDR3 DNA is TGCAGTGCTGGACAATCACGGGGGGACACTGAAGCTTTCTTT.

This clonotype was counted at least ten times. CDR3: CASSARDLSEAFF. CDR3 nucleotide sequence: TGTGCCAGCAGTGCCCGGGACCTGAGTGAAGCTTTCTTT. This chain uses TRBV2 with TRBJ1-1, with a tentative D call TRBD1 (5 bases). V lost 4 bases and J lost 7, with 13 bases in between. The CDR3 is made up of 13 amino acids. Germline V gene data show CDR1 as SNHLY and CDR2 as FYNNEI.

This clonotype was found many times. The chain uses TRBV29-1 and TRBJ2-7; 11 nucleotides match TRBD2. Germline V gene lookup returns CDR1 SQVTM and CDR2 ANQGSEA. This CDR3 region has 14 residues. The V gene end was trimmed by 4 bases and the J gene end by 7 bases; junction bases not matched to a gene: 9. CDR3 region: CSVVGSGRAREQYF. The CDR3 DNA reads TGCAGCGTTGTAGGTAGCGGGAGGGCCCGAGAGCAGTACTTC.

V gene TRBV24-1 combines with J gene TRBJ1-5; D perhaps matches TRBD1 (6 bases). This CDR3 is built from 12 residues. Germline loops: CDR1 KGHDR, CDR2 SFDVKD. V was trimmed by 8 bases and J by 7 bases, leaving 11 bases between them. In DNA form, the CDR3 reads TGTGCCACCAAGGGGGGTGTCCAGCCCCAGCATTTT. This encodes CATKGGVQPQHF.

This clonotype was seen at least ten times. The chain links TRBV20-1 to TRBJ1-2; TRBD1 might be the D (6 bases). The CDR3 covers 15 residues. Trimming pared 0 bases from V and 6 bases from J, leaving 17 bases between. In germline, CDR1 is DFQATT, CDR2 SNEGSKA (reference sequence). Here the CDR3 DNA reads TGCAGTGCTAGAGATCCCCGGGGGCGCATGGATGGCTACACCTTC. This translates into CSARDPRGRMDGYTF.

In its sample, this clonotype was seen many times. V and J are TRBV10-1 and TRBJ1-1; a weak D match, TRBD1 (6 bases). V was clipped by 3 bases and J by 1 base, with 12 bases between them. CDR1 and CDR2 (germline): WNHNN, SYGVQD (reference sequence). The CDR3 is 15 amino acids. DNA for the CDR3: TGCGCCAGCAGTGATGGGGGCAGCGGGAACACTGAAGCTTTCTTT. Amino acid sequence: CASSDGGSGNTEAFF.

CDR3: CASSSWTSGGYEQYF. The CDR3 nucleotides are TGTGCCAGCAGCTCCTGGACTAGCGGGGGTTACGAGCAGTACTTC. This chain connects TRBV11-2 to TRBJ2-7; 13 nucleotides line up with TRBD2. This CDR3 is built from 15 residues. CDR1 is SGHAT and CDR2 is FQNNGV in the germline V gene. Trimming cost V 4 bases and J 4 bases; bases outside gene matches: 4. The entire variable domain, with the rest obtained from reference TRBV11-2 and TRBJ2-7, is as follows: EAGVAQSPRYKIIEKRQSVAFWCNPISGHATLYWYQQILGQGPKLLIQFQNNGVVDDSQLPKDRFSAERLKGVDSTLKIQPAKLEDSAVYLCASSSWTSGGYEQYFGPGTRLTVT.

This clonotype has ten or more counts. V usage is TRBV12-3 or TRBV12-4 and J usage is TRBJ1-2, with 10 bases lining up with TRBD1. The CDR3 sequence is 15 residues long. The V segment lost 2 bases and the J segment 8 bases; nucleotides outside the gene matches: 8. The CDR3 DNA reads as TGTGCCAGCAGTTTACCCGCCGGGACAGGGGTCGGCTACACCTTC. Its translation is CASSLPAGTGVGYTF.

In its sample, this clonotype was seen a few times. The chain links TRBV11-2 to TRBJ1-4, with a tentative D call TRBD1 (6 bases). Per the germline V gene, CDR1 is SGHAT and CDR2 is FQNNGV. V lost 4 bases, J lost 7 bases, and 16 bases lay in between. This CDR3 has 15 amino acids. The CDR3 spells CASSWDTVRGEKLFF. The CDR3 DNA reads as TGTGCCAGCAGCTGGGACACCGTACGGGGTGAAAAACTGTTTTTT.

This clonotype has at least ten counts. V gene TRBV10-3 combines with J gene TRBJ1-1; possibly TRBD1 for D (5 bases). V lost 6 bases and J 8 bases, leaving 10 bases between the germline ends. The CDR3 has 11 amino acids. CDR1 and CDR2 from the germline V gene are ENHRY and SYGVKD. The CDR3 DNA is TGTGCCATCAGAGAGGGGAAGGAAGCTTTCTTT. Translation gives CAIREGKEAFF.

This clonotype was picked up a small number of times. V and J are TRBV27 and TRBJ1-1; TRBD1 agrees at 11 bases. Germline trimming cut 5 bases from V and 5 bases from J; bases unmatched to any gene: 7. CDR3 length: 15 residues. Germline V lookup: CDR1 MNHEY, CDR2 SMNVEV (reference sequence). This CDR3 reads CASSTTGQGDTEAFF. The CDR3 DNA is TGTGCCAGCAGTACCACGGGACAGGGGGATACTGAAGCTTTCTTT.

This clonotype was observed at least ten times. The chain has TRBV12-3 or TRBV12-4 and TRBJ2-2; D remains unclear. The ends were cut back, 8 bases at V and 6 bases at J, with 7 bases in the middle. The CDR3 is made up of 11 amino acids. CDR3: CASGWPGELFF. As DNA, the CDR3 is TGTGCCAGCGGGTGGCCCGGGGAGCTGTTTTTT.

CDR3 amino acids: CASSLFSRDRASEQYF. CDR3 in DNA: TGTGCCAGCAGCCTTTTTAGCCGGGACAGGGCTTCCGAGCAGTACTTC. The genes are TRBV13 and TRBJ2-7, with TRBD1 identical over 9 bases. The CDR3 totals 16 residues. Germline-derived CDR1 and CDR2 are PRHDT and FYEKMQ (reference sequence). V was pared by 5 bases and J by 6 bases, with 14 bases of the junction left unmatched.

In this sample, this clonotype turned up many times. The chain has TRBV19 and TRBJ1-5; 7 nucleotides line up with TRBD1. CDR3 length: 13 residues. With V trimmed by 4 bases and J by 6 bases, 3 bases remained unmatched. Germline CDR1 LNHDA, CDR2 SQIVND (reference sequence). In DNA, the CDR3 is TGTGCCAGTAGTAACAGGGGCGGTCAGCCCCAGCATTTT. This gives the protein CASSNRGGQPQHF.

This chain connects TRBV7-8 to TRBJ2-6; D gene uncertain. The CDR3 is 17 residues long. V lost 4 bases and J lost 0, with 13 bases in between. The germline V gene has CDR1 SGHVS and CDR2 FQNEAQ. The CDR3 spells CASSSKGLSSGANVLTF. The CDR3 DNA sequence: TGTGCCAGCAGCTCCAAGGGTTTGAGCTCTGGGGCCAACGTCCTGACTTTC.

Only one count was recorded for this clonotype. V and J are TRBV7-8 and TRBJ1-4, with TRBD1 identical over 9 bases. Germline CDR1 is SGHVS and CDR2 is FQNEAQ. V trimming: 6 bases; J trimming: 8 bases; junction bases outside the gene matches: 10. The CDR3 is 15 residues long. The CDR3 DNA reads TGTGCCAGCAGAAAAAGGGGACAGGGTTACGAAAAACTGTTTTTT. It encodes CASRKRGQGYEKLFF.

This rearrangement joins TRBV30 to TRBJ1-6; D unresolved. Trimming pared 3 bases from V and 5 bases from J, leaving 14 bases between. CDR3 length: 15 residues. The germline V gene has CDR1 GTSNPN and CDR2 SVGIG (reference sequence). CDR3 loop: CAWRPAKLHNSPLHF. The CDR3 DNA sequence: TGTGCCTGGAGACCGGCCAAGTTACATAATTCACCCCTCCACTTT.